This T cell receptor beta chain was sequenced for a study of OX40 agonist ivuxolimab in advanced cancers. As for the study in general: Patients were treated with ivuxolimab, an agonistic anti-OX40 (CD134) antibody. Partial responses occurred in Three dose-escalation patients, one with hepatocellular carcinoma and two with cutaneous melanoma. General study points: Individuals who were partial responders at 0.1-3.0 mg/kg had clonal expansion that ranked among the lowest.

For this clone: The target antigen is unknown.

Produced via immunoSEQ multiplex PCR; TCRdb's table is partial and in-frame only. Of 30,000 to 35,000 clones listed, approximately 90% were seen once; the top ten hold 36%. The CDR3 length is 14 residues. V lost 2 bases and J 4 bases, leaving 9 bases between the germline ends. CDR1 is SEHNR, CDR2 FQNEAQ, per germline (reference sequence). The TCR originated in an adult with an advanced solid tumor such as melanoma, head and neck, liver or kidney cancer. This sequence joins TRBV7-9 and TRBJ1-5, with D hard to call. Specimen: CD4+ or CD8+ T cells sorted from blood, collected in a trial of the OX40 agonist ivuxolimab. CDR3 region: CASSLTGKNQPQHF. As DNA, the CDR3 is TGTGCCAGCAGCTTAACCGGCAAAAATCAGCCCCAGCATTTT.